The 16 T cell receptor beta chains below were found in one sample sequenced in a study of response to subunit inactivated influenza vaccine. MiXCR, applied by TCRdb to the RT-PCR reads, yields one record per CDR3 protein. The sample contains 500,000 to 600,000 distinct CDR3 sequences, less than 15% of which appear only once. This sample comprised PBMCs from blood, obtained 11 to 12 days after vaccination. The receptors originated from a man aged 45 to 65 who received an inactivated influenza vaccine.

The chain recombines TRBV6-2 or TRBV6-3 with TRBJ1-5; unclear D gene. The CDR3 runs 14 residues. V was cut by 6 bases and J by 0 bases, with 9 bases left in between. Looked up from germline, CDR1 is MNHEY and CDR2 is SVGEGT. The CDR3 region is CASSPYASNQPQHF. For the CDR3, the DNA is TGTGCCAGCAGCCCGTATGCTAGCAATCAGCCCCAGCATTTT.

V gene TRBV6-1 combines with J gene TRBJ2-7; D is possibly TRBD1 (5 bases). Trimming removed 10 bases at V and 5 bases at J, with 18 bases between. Per the germline V gene, CDR1 is MNHNS and CDR2 is SASEGT. This CDR3 has 13 amino acids. The CDR3 reads CATRRSGIDEQYF. The CDR3 bases are TGTGCCACGCGTCGGTCAGGGATCGACGAGCAGTACTTC.

This clonotype has a handful of counts. This chain connects TRBV6-1 to TRBJ2-2; 8 bases are a match to TRBD1. From germline, CDR1 is MNHNS and CDR2 SASEGT. The CDR3 is made up of 15 amino acids. V lost 7 bases, J lost 0 bases, and 4 bases stayed unmatched. CDR3 region: CASTRGQANTGELFF. The CDR3, as DNA: TGTGCCAGCACCAGGGGACAGGCGAACACCGGGGAGCTGTTTTTT.

The rearrangement uses TRBV7-2 and TRBJ2-4; D is uncertain. The germline V gene encodes CDR1 SGHTA and CDR2 FQGNSA. Trimming shortened V by 5 bases and J by 0 bases, and 11 bases separated the two germline ends. The CDR3 has 15 amino acids. The CDR3 sequence: CASSGQKEAKNIQYF. CDR3 in DNA: TGTGCCAGCAGCGGCCAGAAGGAAGCCAAAAACATTCAGTACTTC. Supplemented by reference TRBV7-2 and TRBJ2-4, the full variable domain reads GAGVSQSPSNKVTEKGKDVELRCDPISGHTALYWYRQSLGQGLEFLIYFQGNSAPDKSGLPSDRFSAERTGGSVSTLTIQRTQQEDSAVYLCASSGQKEAKNIQYFGAGTRLSVL.

This clonotype was seen more than once but under ten times. V is TRBV20-1 and J is TRBJ2-3, with 7 bases fitting TRBD2. The CDR3 spans 17 residues. J gave up 3 bases and V 7 bases, and 19 bases lay outside the gene matches. Germline CDR1 DFQATT, CDR2 SNEGSKA (reference sequence). The CDR3 spells CSGRAGTTITRTDTQYF. CDR3 bases: TGCAGTGGAAGAGCGGGGACCACTATAACGAGGACAGATACGCAGTATTTT.

The rearrangement uses TRBV14 and TRBJ2-2; D is perhaps TRBD1 or TRBD2 (6 bases each). The CDR3 runs 17 residues. Looked up from germline, CDR1 is SGHDN and CDR2 is FVKESK. V dropped 1 base and J dropped 4 bases, with 16 bases sitting between them. The CDR3 here is CASSQVEGRGFTGELFF. The DNA of the CDR3 is TGTGCCAGCAGCCAAGTGGAGGGCAGGGGATTCACCGGGGAGCTGTTTTTT.

This clonotype was picked up a small number of times. This chain uses TRBV11-2 with TRBJ2-1, with D perhaps being TRBD1 or TRBD2 (5 bases each). Germline V gene data show CDR1 as SGHAT and CDR2 as FQNNGV. The CDR3 spans 15 residues. The ends were cut back, 5 bases at V and 12 bases at J, with 23 bases in the middle. This CDR3 reads CASSLHGTEQYGQFF. The CDR3 DNA reads TGTGCCAGCAGCCTACACGGGACGGAACAATATGGGCAGTTCTTC. The entire variable domain, with the rest obtained from reference TRBV11-2 and TRBJ2-1, is as follows: EAGVAQSPRYKIIEKRQSVAFWCNPISGHATLYWYQQILGQGPKLLIQFQNNGVVDDSQLPKDRFSAERLKGVDSTLKIQPAKLEDSAVYLCASSLHGTEQYGQFFGPGTRLTVL.

This clonotype showed up just a few times. The CDR3 loop reads CASSLVPSESSYNSPLHF. The CDR3 DNA sequence: TGTGCCAGCAGCTTAGTTCCCAGTGAAAGCTCCTATAATTCACCCCTCCACTTT. This chain links TRBV7-8 with TRBJ1-6; D unclear. Between the trimmed V and J ends, which lost 1 base and 0 bases, there was a span of 13 bases. The germline CDR1 and CDR2 sequences are SGHVS and FQNEAQ. This CDR3 region has 18 residues.

CDR3 coding DNA: TGTGCCAGCAGTTCCTGGGCTTCTGGGGAGCAGTTCTTC. It yields the protein CASSSWASGEQFF. The rearrangement links TRBV27 to TRBJ2-1, with D unclear. V shed 4 bases and J shed 10 bases, with 14 bases lying between them. The CDR3 length is 13 residues. In germline, CDR1 is MNHEY, CDR2 SMNVEV (reference sequence).

This clonotype was picked up a small number of times. This chain uses TRBV7-2 with TRBJ2-2; tentative D call: TRBD1 (5 bases). V dropped 5 bases and J dropped 14 bases, with 15 bases sitting between them. Germline assignment: CDR1 SGHTA and CDR2 FQGNSA. CDR3 length: 12 amino acids. The chain's CDR3 is CASSPTAQNLFF. The CDR3 nucleotides are TGTGCCAGCAGCCCGACAGCCCAGAACCTGTTTTTT.

This clonotype showed up many times. The CDR3 is CASSLGGPKTEAFF. The CDR3 bases are TGTGCCAGCAGTTTAGGGGGCCCCAAGACTGAAGCTTTCTTT. The chain has TRBV12-3 or TRBV12-4 and TRBJ1-1; D perhaps matches TRBD1 (5 bases). Trimming stripped 1 base from V and 5 bases from J, with 11 bases between. This CDR3 has 14 residues.

Written as DNA, the CDR3 is TGTGCCAGCAGTACGCCCGAGGTGATCTCCTATAATTCACCCCTCCACTTT. It translates to CASSTPEVISYNSPLHF. The chain employs TRBV6-2 or TRBV6-3 and TRBJ1-6; D gene uncertain. Trimming took off 5 bases at V and 0 bases at J, with 14 bases between the two ends. Germline V lookup: CDR1 MNHEY, CDR2 SVGEGT. This CDR3 region has 17 residues.

J is TRBJ1-1 and V is TRBV20-1, with D perhaps TRBD1 (6 bases). Germline V lookup: CDR1 DFQATT, CDR2 SNEGSKA (reference sequence). The germline V and J ends were trimmed by 4 bases and 2 bases, with 14 bases remaining between them. The CDR3 contains 14 residues. In nucleotides, the CDR3 is TGCAGTGCTATAGAGAGGGGGTTTAACACTGAAGCTTTCTTT. Its translation is CSAIERGFNTEAFF.

This clonotype was counted a few times. The genes are TRBV3-1 and TRBJ1-5; 9 bases are shared with TRBD1. This CDR3 region has 17 residues. Germline CDR1 and CDR2: LGHDT and YNNKEL (reference sequence). The junction had 7 bases not matched to a gene; V was cut back by 1 base and J by 3 bases. The CDR3 region is CASSQGAGQGDNQPQHF. CDR3 DNA sequence: TGTGCCAGCAGCCAAGGAGCGGGACAGGGCGACAATCAGCCCCAGCATTTT.

This clonotype occurred many times. The CDR3 sequence: CASSFAGAGELFF. CDR3 bases: TGTGCCAGCAGTTTTGCGGGGGCCGGGGAGCTGTTTTTT. The chain links TRBV12-3 or TRBV12-4 to TRBJ2-2, with 7 positions matching TRBD2. V was pared by 3 bases and J by 6 bases, with 1 base of the junction left unmatched. This CDR3 has 13 amino acids.

This clonotype was seen a handful of times. The chain is built from TRBV4-2 and TRBJ2-1; D is uncertain. The V end lost 0 bases, the J end lost 6 bases, and 6 bases lay between the germline ends. This CDR3 is built from 13 residues. Germline values: CDR1 LGHNA, CDR2 YNFKEQ. As DNA, the CDR3 is TGTGCCAGCAGCCAAGATCTTCCCAATGAGCAGTTCTTC. This sequence encodes CASSQDLPNEQFF.